This is a list of T cell receptor beta chains from one sample in a study of blood T cell repertoires in COVID-19. This table comes from immunoSEQ multiplex PCR, and its TCRdb copy is limited to in-frame clones, with some not included. The data contain roughly 28,000 clones, about 83% of them singletons. Sample: peripheral blood. The receptor set was obtained from a man in his 70s with acute or convalescent COVID-19. CDR3s include the opening cysteine and the closing phenylalanine or tryptophan. The order of the fields is J gene, D gene, V gene, clone size, CDR3 protein, CDR3 DNA. The D gene is left open where the match is weak. Some rows mark clone size as missing; the rest say once, few, many or name a class of expanded clone.

TRBJ2-7 | NA | TRBV5-1 | NA | CASSSDIFREQYF | TGCGCCAGCAGCTCGGACATCTTCCGAGAGCAGTACTTC
TRBJ2-5 | NA | TRBV27 | NA | CASSLTREETQYF | TGTGCCAGCAGTTTGACTAGAGAAGAGACCCAGTACTTC
TRBJ2-7 | TRBD2 | TRBV12-3/TRBV12-4 | NA | CASTGLAGGEQYF | TGTGCCAGCACCGGGCTAGCGGGAGGCGAGCAGTACTTC
TRBJ2-6 | NA | TRBV25-1 | NA | CASRDGGSGANVLTF | TGTGCCAGCAGGGACGGAGGCTCTGGGGCCAACGTCCTGACTTTC
TRBJ1-1 | TRBD1 | TRBV11-2 | NA | CASTLNRQGSGEAFF | TGTGCCAGCACCTTGAATCGACAGGGATCGGGTGAAGCTTTCTTT
TRBJ1-2 | NA | TRBV30 | NA | CAWAEDGISYGYTF | TGTGCCTGGGCGGAAGACGGGATATCCTATGGCTACACCTTC
TRBJ2-3 | TRBD2 | TRBV11-3 | NA | CASSLGLAGVSDTQYF | TGTGCCAGCAGCTTAGGCCTAGCGGGCGTCAGCGATACGCAGTATTTT
TRBJ2-7 | NA | TRBV21-1 | NA | CASSIPGYEQYF | TGTGCCAGCAGCATTCCAGGGTACGAGCAGTACTTC
TRBJ1-3 | NA | TRBV9 | few | CASSVNSGNTIYF | TGTGCCAGCAGCGTCAACTCTGGAAACACCATATATTTT
TRBJ1-5 | TRBD1 | TRBV18 | NA | CASSRDRVGNQPQHF | TGTGCCAGCTCCCGGGACAGGGTTGGCAATCAGCCCCAGCATTTT
TRBJ2-5 | TRBD2 | TRBV30 | NA | CACDSGSQYF | TGTGCCTGCGATAGCGGGTCACAGTACTTC
TRBJ2-7 | NA | TRBV28 | few | CASSFSTGTYF | TGTGCCAGCAGTTTCTCGACAGGAACGTACTTC
TRBJ2-7 | TRBD1 | TRBV10-3 | NA | CAISAFTTGGYEQYF | TGTGCCATCAGCGCCTTCACGACAGGGGGCTACGAGCAGTACTTC
TRBJ1-2 | NA | TRBV18 | once | CASSPGTSGGYTF | TGTGCCAGCTCACCCGGGACATCGGGGGGCTACACCTTC
TRBJ1-2 | TRBD1 | TRBV28 | once | CASRTPGQELSGYTF | TGTGCCAGCAGAACCCCGGGACAGGAGCTTTCGGGCTACACCTTC
TRBJ2-1 | NA | TRBV2 | NA | CASSRGAGEQFF | TGTGCCAGCTCGCGCGGGGCGGGAGAGCAGTTCTTC
TRBJ1-2 | TRBD1 | TRBV5-4 | NA | CASSEGQGRGYTF | TGTGCCAGCAGCGAAGGACAGGGGCGAGGCTACACCTTC
TRBJ1-1 | NA | TRBV5-1 | NA | CASSLTAGGDEAFF | TGCGCCAGCAGCTTGACCGCGGGCGGTGATGAAGCTTTCTTT
TRBJ2-1 | NA | TRBV2 | NA | CASSETRQPSYNEQFF | TGTGCCAGCAGTGAAACTAGACAACCCTCCTACAATGAGCAGTTCTTC